These T cell receptor beta chains were read from a single sample in a study of post-analysis software for immune sequencing data. TCRdb ran MiXCR on the PCR reads and lists one entry per CDR3 protein. This sample has around 440,000 distinct CDR3 sequences, with roughly 45% found just once. Sequenced material: blood. Receptors were obtained from a girl aged 5-17 years with multiple sclerosis. Each CDR3 is given with its conserved first and last residue. D genes are given only for firm matches. A clone size is listed for some rows: how often the clone was seen (once, few, many), or a class if it is expanded.

J gene: TRBJ1-1
D gene: .
V gene: TRBV5-1
clone size: .
CDR3 protein: CASSPPGTENTEAFF
CDR3 DNA: TGCGCCAGCAGCCCCCCCGGGACGGAGAACACTGAAGCTTTCTTT

J gene: TRBJ2-1
D gene: .
V gene: TRBV20-1
clone size: .
CDR3 protein: CSARGGGTKDEQFF
CDR3 DNA: TGCAGTGCTAGAGGGGGAGGGACAAAGGATGAGCAGTTCTTC

J gene: TRBJ2-6
D gene: .
V gene: TRBV12-3/TRBV12-4
clone size: .
CDR3 protein: CASSSRPEGVSGANVLTF
CDR3 DNA: TGTGCCAGCAGTTCCCGCCCGGAAGGGGTCTCTGGGGCCAACGTCCTGACTTTC

J gene: TRBJ2-5
D gene: TRBD2
V gene: TRBV18
clone size: .
CDR3 protein: CASSPRVYGTSGKGETQYF
CDR3 DNA: TGTGCCAGCTCACCACGAGTCTACGGGACTAGCGGAAAAGGGGAGACCCAGTACTTC

J gene: TRBJ1-3
D gene: .
V gene: TRBV19
clone size: .
CDR3 protein: CASGTDSGNTIYF
CDR3 DNA: TGTGCCAGCGGGACGGACTCTGGAAACACCATATATTTT

J gene: TRBJ2-7
D gene: .
V gene: TRBV7-6
clone size: .
CDR3 protein: CASSLAAGDYEQYF
CDR3 DNA: TGTGCCAGCAGCTTAGCAGCAGGGGACTACGAGCAGTACTTC

J gene: TRBJ2-1
D gene: TRBD2
V gene: TRBV20-1
clone size: few
CDR3 protein: CSARVQRLGASGTRNEQFF
CDR3 DNA: TGCAGTGCTAGAGTACAGAGACTCGGGGCTAGCGGAACCCGCAATGAGCAGTTCTTC

J gene: TRBJ2-7
D gene: TRBD2
V gene: TRBV2
clone size: .
CDR3 protein: CASSVSGDSYEQYF
CDR3 DNA: TGTGCCAGCAGTGTTAGCGGGGACTCCTACGAGCAGTACTTC

J gene: TRBJ1-6
D gene: TRBD1
V gene: TRBV5-1
clone size: .
CDR3 protein: CASSPTGMGSPLHF
CDR3 DNA: TGCGCCAGCAGCCCGACAGGGATGGGTTCACCCCTCCACTTT

J gene: TRBJ1-5
D gene: .
V gene: TRBV7-2
clone size: once
CDR3 protein: CASSLVWYQPQHF
CDR3 DNA: TGTGCCAGCAGCTTAGTATGGTACCAGCCCCAGCATTTT

J gene: TRBJ1-6
D gene: .
V gene: TRBV5-6
clone size: .
CDR3 protein: CASSLAGAPLHF
CDR3 DNA: TGTGCCAGCAGCTTGGCGGGGGCACCCCTCCACTTT

J gene: TRBJ1-5
D gene: TRBD1
V gene: TRBV7-3
clone size: .
CDR3 protein: CASSPTGEQPQHF
CDR3 DNA: TGTGCCAGCAGCCCCACAGGGGAGCAGCCCCAGCATTTT

J gene: TRBJ2-1
D gene: .
V gene: TRBV11-3
clone size: once
CDR3 protein: CASSSKDAYNEQFF
CDR3 DNA: TGTGCCAGCAGCTCCAAAGACGCCTACAATGAGCAGTTCTTC

J gene: TRBJ2-5
D gene: .
V gene: TRBV4-1
clone size: .
CDR3 protein: CASSQDLREQYF
CDR3 DNA: TGCGCCAGCAGCCAGGATTTGCGTGAGCAGTACTTC

J gene: TRBJ1-1
D gene: .
V gene: TRBV6-6
clone size: .
CDR3 protein: CASSYPRGENTEAFF
CDR3 DNA: TGTGCCAGCAGTTACCCGCGGGGGGAGAACACTGAAGCTTTCTTT

J gene: TRBJ1-5
D gene: .
V gene: TRBV4-1
clone size: .
CDR3 protein: CASSLSGTASNQPQHF
CDR3 DNA: TGCGCCAGCAGCCTTTCAGGGACGGCAAGCAATCAGCCCCAGCATTTT

J gene: TRBJ1-1
D gene: .
V gene: TRBV7-3
clone size: .
CDR3 protein: CASSLSSAGVTEAFF
CDR3 DNA: TGTGCCAGCAGCTTAAGTAGCGCGGGGGTCACTGAAGCTTTCTTT

J gene: TRBJ2-7
D gene: TRBD1
V gene: TRBV7-3
clone size: few
CDR3 protein: CASSSRQGAVEQYF
CDR3 DNA: TGTGCCAGCAGCTCTCGACAGGGGGCGGTCGAGCAGTACTTC

J gene: TRBJ2-5
D gene: TRBD2
V gene: TRBV3-1
clone size: .
CDR3 protein: CASSQDWREGLGETQYF
CDR3 DNA: TGTGCCAGCAGCCAAGATTGGAGGGAGGGCCTAGGGGAGACCCAGTACTTC

J gene: TRBJ2-5
D gene: .
V gene: TRBV3-1
clone size: .
CDR3 protein: CASSQLARRTQYF
CDR3 DNA: TGTGCCAGCAGCCAGCTAGCGCGGAGGACCCAGTACTTC

J gene: TRBJ2-5
D gene: .
V gene: TRBV10-3
clone size: few
CDR3 protein: CAISDRQETQYF
CDR3 DNA: TGTGCCATCAGTGACAGGCAAGAGACCCAGTACTTC

J gene: TRBJ1-5
D gene: .
V gene: TRBV20-1
clone size: .
CDR3 protein: CSASSSNQPQHF
CDR3 DNA: TGCAGTGCTAGCTCTAGCAATCAGCCCCAGCATTTT

J gene: TRBJ1-1
D gene: TRBD1
V gene: TRBV12-3/TRBV12-4
clone size: .
CDR3 protein: CASRIRGRGTEAFF
CDR3 DNA: TGTGCCAGCAGAATCAGGGGGCGCGGCACTGAAGCTTTCTTT

J gene: TRBJ2-1
D gene: TRBD2
V gene: TRBV20-1
clone size: few
CDR3 protein: CSAPTSGRVGNEQFF
CDR3 DNA: TGCAGTGCCCCTACTAGCGGGAGGGTTGGGAATGAGCAGTTCTTC

J gene: TRBJ2-1
D gene: .
V gene: TRBV24-1
clone size: .
CDR3 protein: CATSDDLYNEQFF
CDR3 DNA: TGTGCCACCAGTGATGACCTCTACAATGAGCAGTTCTTC

J gene: TRBJ2-1
D gene: .
V gene: TRBV9
clone size: few
CDR3 protein: CASSADSPRIHNEQFF
CDR3 DNA: TGTGCCAGCAGCGCCGACTCACCGAGGATCCACAATGAGCAGTTCTTC

J gene: TRBJ2-1
D gene: TRBD2
V gene: TRBV9
clone size: .
CDR3 protein: CASSAWTSGSFGQFF
CDR3 DNA: TGTGCCAGCAGCGCCTGGACTAGCGGGAGTTTCGGGCAGTTCTTC

J gene: TRBJ2-3
D gene: .
V gene: TRBV21-1
clone size: .
CDR3 protein: CASSKNPTTSGSTDTQYF
CDR3 DNA: TGTGCCAGCAGCAAAAACCCTACGACTAGCGGGAGCACAGATACGCAGTATTTT

J gene: TRBJ2-7
D gene: .
V gene: TRBV20-1
clone size: .
CDR3 protein: CSARSETYEQYF
CDR3 DNA: TGCAGTGCTAGAAGCGAGACCTACGAGCAGTACTTC

J gene: TRBJ2-7
D gene: TRBD2
V gene: TRBV20-1
clone size: .
CDR3 protein: CSAPPGLAGVVREQYF
CDR3 DNA: TGCAGTGCTCCCCCGGGACTAGCGGGAGTGGTACGTGAGCAGTACTTC

J gene: TRBJ2-5
D gene: .
V gene: TRBV7-8
clone size: few
CDR3 protein: CASSPWTTSGETQYF
CDR3 DNA: TGTGCCAGCAGCCCTTGGACCACGTCTGGAGAGACCCAGTACTTC

J gene: TRBJ2-1
D gene: TRBD2
V gene: TRBV7-3
clone size: .
CDR3 protein: CASRAGSRQGEQFF
CDR3 DNA: TGTGCCAGCAGAGCGGGAAGTCGTCAGGGTGAGCAGTTCTTC

J gene: TRBJ2-7
D gene: .
V gene: TRBV15
clone size: few
CDR3 protein: CATSSGTVPYEQYF
CDR3 DNA: TGTGCCACCAGCTCCGGGACGGTCCCTTACGAGCAGTACTTC

J gene: TRBJ2-7
D gene: .
V gene: TRBV28
clone size: .
CDR3 protein: CASRGTWGSAYEQYF
CDR3 DNA: TGTGCCAGCAGGGGGACTTGGGGGTCGGCCTACGAGCAGTACTTC

J gene: TRBJ2-3
D gene: TRBD2
V gene: TRBV20-1
clone size: few
CDR3 protein: CSARSALAGDTDTQYF
CDR3 DNA: TGCAGTGCTAGATCTGCCTTAGCGGGAGACACAGATACGCAGTATTTT

J gene: TRBJ1-2
D gene: .
V gene: TRBV7-9
clone size: few
CDR3 protein: CASSLAVWEDGYTF
CDR3 DNA: TGTGCCAGCAGCTTAGCCGTGTGGGAGGATGGCTACACCTTC

J gene: TRBJ2-7
D gene: TRBD1
V gene: TRBV10-3
clone size: few
CDR3 protein: CAISEGTGMSEQYF
CDR3 DNA: TGTGCCATCAGTGAGGGGACAGGGATGAGCGAGCAGTACTTC

J gene: TRBJ2-7
D gene: TRBD1
V gene: TRBV29-1
clone size: many
CDR3 protein: CSVSGTGFHEQYF
CDR3 DNA: TGCAGCGTTTCCGGGACAGGGTTCCACGAGCAGTACTTC

J gene: TRBJ2-1
D gene: .
V gene: TRBV12-3/TRBV12-4
clone size: .
CDR3 protein: CANSLGGPTYNEQFF
CDR3 DNA: TGTGCCAACAGTTTGGGGGGGCCAACCTACAATGAGCAGTTCTTC

J gene: TRBJ1-1
D gene: .
V gene: TRBV6-2/TRBV6-3
clone size: .
CDR3 protein: CASSYSAARNFKMNTEAFF
CDR3 DNA: TGTGCCAGCAGTTACTCTGCAGCACGGAACTTCAAGATGAACACTGAAGCTTTCTTT

J gene: TRBJ2-7
D gene: TRBD2
V gene: TRBV20-1
clone size: .
CDR3 protein: CSARDPSGSDHEQYF
CDR3 DNA: TGCAGTGCTAGAGATCCTAGCGGGAGCGACCACGAGCAGTACTTC

J gene: TRBJ1-1
D gene: .
V gene: TRBV10-3
clone size: .
CDR3 protein: CAISDTGTPNTEAFF
CDR3 DNA: TGTGCCATCAGTGACACCGGGACACCAAACACTGAAGCTTTCTTT

J gene: TRBJ2-5
D gene: .
V gene: TRBV6-5
clone size: few
CDR3 protein: CASSPNRERETQYF
CDR3 DNA: TGTGCCAGCAGTCCTAACAGGGAACGGGAGACCCAGTACTTC